Shown below are 20 T cell receptor beta chains from a single sample sequenced in a study of T-cell memory formation after mild COVID-19. TCRdb reprocessed the 5' RACE reads via MiXCR and lists one record per CDR3 protein. The sample holds around 250,000 distinct CDR3 sequences; 15% are singletons and the top ten take approximately 2.1%. Sequences were obtained from PBMCs or a T cell subset sorted from them (not recorded which). The receptors here all came from an adult woman who had mild COVID-19 (a few samples of this study predate the infection). Cell type and time point are not known.

V and J are TRBV6-1 and TRBJ2-7, with a weak D call TRBD1 (6 bases). Trimming left V 2 bases short and J 4 bases short, with 18 bases between. The germline V gene encodes CDR1 MNHNS and CDR2 SASEGT. The CDR3 consists of 16 residues. The CDR3 spells CASSEIPTGSEYEQYF. DNA of the CDR3: TGTGCCAGCAGTGAAATCCCGACAGGCTCAGAATACGAGCAGTACTTC.

This sequence joins TRBV12-3 or TRBV12-4 and TRBJ1-3; D is possibly TRBD1 (5 bases). The CDR3 contains 15 residues. V lost 6 bases, J lost 2 bases, and 14 bases lay in between. CDR3 sequence: CASRAAGNAGNTIYF. DNA of the CDR3: TGTGCCAGCAGGGCGGCAGGGAATGCTGGAAACACCATATATTTT.

As concerns this clonotype: At one end, the junction sequence differs from germline, possibly due to a read error. V gene TRBV27 combines with J gene TRBJ2-5; D is unclear. CDR1 and CDR2 from the germline V gene are MNHEY and SMNVEV (reference sequence). This CDR3 contains 12 residues. CDR3 in amino acids: CASKGRQETHYF. In nucleotides, the CDR3 is TGTGCCAGCAAGGGCAGACAAGAGACCCATTACTTC.

There are a few counts of this clonotype. V and J are TRBV6-6 and TRBJ1-2, with D perhaps TRBD1 (6 bases). With 3 bases removed from V and 2 bases from J, the gap between germline ends came to 16 bases. Germline V gene sequence: CDR1 MNHNY, CDR2 SVGAGI (reference sequence). The CDR3 length is 16 residues. Here the CDR3 DNA reads TGTGCCAGCAGTTATGGGGCGGGGCAGGGGAACTATGGCTACACCTTC. Amino acids: CASSYGAGQGNYGYTF.

V and J are TRBV12-3 or TRBV12-4 and TRBJ2-1; D is unclear. There are 17 residues in the CDR3. With 7 bases removed from V and 2 bases from J, the gap between germline ends came to 21 bases. CDR3 bases: TGTGCCAGCACCGGATATCAAGTCCTTCATACCTACAATGAGCAGTTCTTC. Amino acids: CASTGYQVLHTYNEQFF.

The table lists this clonotype with a few counts. J is TRBJ2-4 and V is TRBV4-1, with 7 bases fitting TRBD2. Trimming removed 3 bases from V and 8 bases from J; junction bases left unmatched: 7. The CDR3 extends over 14 amino acids. The germline V gene has CDR1 MGHRA and CDR2 YSYEKL. The CDR3, as DNA: TGCGCCAGCAGCCATCTCGGGACTAAGGACATTCAGTACTTC. This translates into CASSHLGTKDIQYF.

CDR3 residues: CASEKAGIYNEQFF. The CDR3 DNA is TGTGCCAGCGAAAAGGCCGGGATTTACAATGAGCAGTTCTTC. The chain combines TRBV6-2 or TRBV6-3 with TRBJ2-1, with a possible D match to TRBD2 (5 bases). CDR3 size: 14 residues. Germline assignment: CDR1 MNHEY and CDR2 SVGEGT. The germline V and J ends were trimmed by 8 bases and 4 bases, with 15 bases remaining between them.

This clonotype was seen more than once but under ten times. J is TRBJ2-7 and V is TRBV6-2 or TRBV6-3; TRBD2 agrees at 7 bases. CDR1 is MNHEY, CDR2 SVGEGT, per germline. This CDR3 comprises 16 residues. The ends lost 0 bases at V and 3 bases at J; junction bases unmatched: 8. In DNA, the CDR3 is TGTGCCAGCAGTTACTCGCTTGGCGGGAGCGTCTACGAGCAGTACTTC. Amino acid sequence: CASSYSLGGSVYEQYF.

The CDR3 nucleotides are TGTGCCAGCAGTCCCTGGACTAGCGGGGATACGCAGTATTTT. It translates to CASSPWTSGDTQYF. The V and J genes are TRBV27 and TRBJ2-3; 11 bases agree with TRBD2. The CDR3 covers 14 residues. Trimming cost V 5 bases and J 6 bases; bases outside gene matches: 4. The germline V gene has CDR1 MNHEY and CDR2 SMNVEV (reference sequence).

The gene calls are TRBV20-1 and TRBJ2-1, with TRBD2 as a possible D gene (6 bases). Germline CDR1 and CDR2: DFQATT and SNEGSKA (reference sequence). Trimming pared 0 bases from V and 0 bases from J, leaving 15 bases between. This CDR3 comprises 17 residues. CDR3 protein: CSARDRLARSSYNEQFF. CDR3 in DNA: TGCAGTGCTAGAGATCGTCTAGCGAGGAGCTCCTACAATGAGCAGTTCTTC.

Ten or more counts support this clonotype. V usage is TRBV12-3 or TRBV12-4 and J usage is TRBJ2-3; D is possibly TRBD2 (6 bases). V gave up 4 bases and J gave up 1 base, with 9 bases separating them. The CDR3 is 14 amino acids. DNA of the CDR3: TGTGCCAGCAGTTCCGGACTACGCACAGATACGCAGTATTTT. This translates into CASSSGLRTDTQYF.

This clonotype has ten or more counts. The chain combines TRBV7-9 with TRBJ1-1; D is unresolved. The CDR3 runs to 17 residues. V was trimmed by 5 bases and J by 4 bases, leaving 23 bases between them. Germline V gene data show CDR1 as SEHNR and CDR2 as FQNEAQ (reference sequence). The CDR3, as DNA: TGTGCCAGCAGCCCCCATACCTCAGACTTCGGGCTCACTGAAGCTTTCTTT. Translation: CASSPHTSDFGLTEAFF.

This clonotype was recorded at least ten times. This chain connects TRBV11-2 to TRBJ2-4; 9 bases line up with TRBD2. Looked up from germline, CDR1 is SGHAT and CDR2 is FQNNGV. Losses at the gene ends were 4 bases for V and 14 bases for J; bases not matched to a gene: 6. The CDR3 is 12 amino acids. In DNA form, the CDR3 reads TGTGCCAGCAGCTCAACTAGCGGGCGGAAGTACTTC. This translates into CASSSTSGRKYF.

V and J are TRBV5-1 and TRBJ2-5; D may be TRBD1 or TRBD2 (5 bases each). This CDR3 is built from 15 residues. V lost 0 bases, J lost 5 bases, and 14 bases lay in between. Per germline, CDR1 SGHRS and CDR2 YFSETQ. CDR3 sequence (DNA): TGCGCCAGCAGCTTGGCCCGAGGGGCTGGGGAGACCCAGTACTTC. Protein: CASSLARGAGETQYF. Supplemented by reference TRBV5-1 and TRBJ2-5, the full variable domain reads KAGVTQTPRYLIKTRGQQVTLSCSPISGHRSVSWYQQTPGQGLQFLFEYFSETQRNKGNFPGRFSGRQFSNSRSEMNVSTLELGDSALYLCASSLARGAGETQYFGPGTRLLVL.

This clonotype was seen at least ten times. The rearrangement links TRBV5-1 to TRBJ2-4; 8 bases are shared with TRBD2. CDR3 size: 17 residues. V shed 7 bases, J shed 3 bases, and the junction held 15 bases outside the gene matches. Germline V gene lookup returns CDR1 SGHRS and CDR2 YFSETQ. The CDR3 DNA follows: TGCGCCAGCTGTAGCGGGATTCAGGGTTTAGGCAAAAACATTCAGTACTTC. It encodes CASCSGIQGLGKNIQYF.

This clonotype was observed a few times. The chain uses TRBV20-1 and TRBJ2-3, with D possibly TRBD1 on 6 matching bases. The CDR3 is 15 residues long. V dropped 3 bases and J dropped 1 base, with 14 bases sitting between them. Germline values: CDR1 DFQATT, CDR2 SNEGSKA (reference sequence). The CDR3 region has the DNA TGCAGTGCTAGTTCAGGGGCCTCGCGCACAGATACGCAGTATTTT. Translating it yields CSASSGASRTDTQYF.

The J gene is TRBJ2-1, the V gene TRBV5-1; 8 nucleotides agree with TRBD2. From germline, CDR1 is SGHRS and CDR2 YFSETQ. V shed 2 bases and J 10 bases; nucleotides not matched to a gene: 14. This CDR3 has 16 amino acids. CDR3 nucleotides: TGCGCCAGCAGCTTCGGGGGGGACAATGGGGCAGGAGAGCAGTTCTTC. Protein: CASSFGGDNGAGEQFF.

A few counts support this clonotype. V and J are TRBV25-1 and TRBJ2-3; 9 nucleotides align to TRBD2. CDR1 and CDR2 (germline): MGHDK, SYGVNS. The V and J ends lost 7 bases and 3 bases, in that order; junction bases with no gene match: 5. The CDR3 has 14 amino acids. The CDR3 loop reads CASIAGGFTDTQYF. CDR3 DNA: TGTGCCAGCATTGCGGGAGGGTTTACAGATACGCAGTATTTT. The full variable domain, rest sourced from reference TRBV25-1 and TRBJ2-3, is EADIYQTPRYLVIGTGKKITLECSQTMGHDKMYWYQQDPGMELHLIHYSYGVNSTEKGDLSSESTVSRIRTEHFPLTLESARPSHTSQYLCASIAGGFTDTQYFGPGTRLTVL.

This clonotype was seen a few times. J is TRBJ2-1 and V is TRBV4-2, with D possibly matching TRBD2 (6 bases). CDR1 and CDR2 from the germline V gene are LGHNA and YNFKEQ. The CDR3 totals 18 residues. V dropped 0 bases and J dropped 0 bases, with 15 bases sitting between them. CDR3 sequence reads: CASSQDWIAAFSYNEQFF. CDR3 sequence (DNA): TGTGCCAGCAGCCAAGATTGGATAGCGGCCTTCTCCTACAATGAGCAGTTCTTC.

The CDR3 here is CASSDRTNTEAFF. The CDR3 nucleotides read TGTGCCAGCAGTGATCGGACGAACACTGAAGCTTTCTTT. J is TRBJ1-1 and V is TRBV25-1; D uncertain. The germline CDR1 and CDR2 sequences are MGHDK and SYGVNS. The CDR3 consists of 13 residues. V lost 3 bases to trimming and J lost 1 base, with 6 bases between them.